This is a list of T cell receptor beta chains from one sample in a study of blood T cell repertoires in COVID-19. Measured with immunoSEQ multiplex PCR; TCRdb has only the in-frame clones, and not every one. This table has more than 250,000 clones, roughly 80% appearing once. The source material was PBMCs or T cells enriched from blood (not recorded which). The receptors stem from a man aged 35-49 years who had been exposed to COVID-19. CDR3s include the opening cysteine and the closing phenylalanine or tryptophan. Each record gives: clone size, J gene, D gene, V gene, CDR3 DNA, CDR3 protein. D genes are given only for firm matches. Not all rows give a size; the values are once, few, many and, for expanded clones, a class.

.,TRBJ1-2,.,TRBV2,TGTGCCAGCAGTGAGCAACTCACAGGGACCGATGGCTACACCTTC,CASSEQLTGTDGYTF
.,TRBJ1-2,.,TRBV30,TGTGCCTGGAGTCCAGGGGCTGTCTATGGCTACACCTTC,CAWSPGAVYGYTF
.,TRBJ2-1,TRBD2,TRBV2,TGTGCCAGCAGTGGCGGGGGGTATGAGCAGTTCTTC,CASSGGGYEQFF
.,TRBJ1-1,.,TRBV24-1,TGTGCCACCAGGGCAGGCACGGCGAACACTGAAGCTTTCTTT,CATRAGTANTEAFF
once,TRBJ1-1,.,TRBV4-1,TGCGCCAGCAGCCAAGAAAGACGGGGGGCAAACACTGAAGCTTTCTTT,CASSQERRGANTEAFF
once,TRBJ2-1,TRBD2,TRBV7-9,TGTGCCAGCAGCTTAGCGGCTAGCGGGAGGTACAATGAGCAGTTCTTC,CASSLAASGRYNEQFF
.,TRBJ2-7,TRBD2,TRBV6-1,TGTGCCAGCAGTGACTTAGGGACTAGCGTCTCCTACGAGCAGTACTTC,CASSDLGTSVSYEQYF
.,TRBJ2-6,TRBD2,TRBV9,TGTGCCAGCAGCGTTGGCTACCTAGCGGGAGCTGGGGCCAACGTCCTGACTTTC,CASSVGYLAGAGANVLTF
.,TRBJ2-7,.,TRBV5-1,TGCGCCAGCAGCTTCACCCCTCTCGGGGAGCAGTACTTC,CASSFTPLGEQYF
.,TRBJ2-7,.,TRBV19,TGTGCCAGTAGTTACAGGGATAGGCCCTACGAGCAGTACTTC,CASSYRDRPYEQYF
.,TRBJ2-2,.,TRBV6-5,TGTGCCAGTAGTCGGGACTTCACCGGGGAGCTGTTTTTT,CASSRDFTGELFF
.,TRBJ2-5,TRBD2,TRBV5-1,TGCGCCAGCAGCTTGGAAGGCGGGAGAGGAGAGACCCAGTACTTC,CASSLEGGRGETQYF
.,TRBJ2-1,TRBD2,TRBV6-5,TGTGCCAGCAGTTACAGCGGGAGTTGGTTCTTC,CASSYSGSWFF
.,TRBJ2-5,.,TRBV19,TGTGCCAGTAGTAAGCGGCGGGATGATGGAGAGACCCAGTACTTC,CASSKRRDDGETQYF